This paragraph covers one T cell receptor (beta chain) sequence. This entry is derived from a study of blood T cell repertoires in COVID-19. Study details: The United States, Italy and Spain provided the acute and convalescent COVID-19 samples. The cDNA or gDNA used as material had been derived from T cells, B-cell-depleted T cells, or PBMCs.

As processed by the authors: It was from reference gene primer amplification that nucleated cell counts were estimated. Sequenced by immunoSEQ multiplex PCR; TCRdb stores in-frame clones only, minus some. Clonal size and the V and J genes are those of that table, whereas D and trimming came from the DNA. Of about 120,000 clones in the sample, about 88% are singletons; the top ten hold 0.95% to 1.5%. From germline, CDR1 is KGHSH and CDR2 LQKENI. The CDR3 has 13 amino acids. V lost 4 bases to trimming and J lost 3 bases, with 6 bases between them. V and J are TRBV18 and TRBJ1-4; D possibly corresponds to TRBD1 (5 bases). The sample was peripheral blood. The receptor was isolated from a woman aged 80 or over with acute or convalescent COVID-19. In DNA, the CDR3 is TGTGCCAGCTCACAAGGGGCTAATGAAAAACTGTTTTTT. Its protein is CASSQGANEKLFF.